A single TCR beta chain is shown here with its context. Germline V gene lookup returns CDR1 MGHDK and CDR2 SYGVNS. The CDR3 covers 12 residues. Trimming took off 3 bases at V and 8 bases at J, with 10 bases between the two ends. The table came from immunoSEQ multiplex PCR; TCRdb's copy has only in-frame clones and leaves some out. Of roughly 84,000 clones listed, about 80% were seen once; the top ten hold about 4.2%. The data belong to a study of blood T cell repertoires in COVID-19. Study background: From T cells, B-cell-depleted T cells, or PBMCs came the material, which was cDNA or gDNA.

The sequenced sample was peripheral blood. The rearrangement uses TRBV25-1 and TRBJ1-1, with unresolved D. The sequence came from a woman aged 50 to 60 with acute or convalescent COVID-19. The DNA for the CDR3 is TGTGCCAGCAGTGACGAACGGGTGGAAGCTTTCTTT. Encoded protein: CASSDERVEAFF.